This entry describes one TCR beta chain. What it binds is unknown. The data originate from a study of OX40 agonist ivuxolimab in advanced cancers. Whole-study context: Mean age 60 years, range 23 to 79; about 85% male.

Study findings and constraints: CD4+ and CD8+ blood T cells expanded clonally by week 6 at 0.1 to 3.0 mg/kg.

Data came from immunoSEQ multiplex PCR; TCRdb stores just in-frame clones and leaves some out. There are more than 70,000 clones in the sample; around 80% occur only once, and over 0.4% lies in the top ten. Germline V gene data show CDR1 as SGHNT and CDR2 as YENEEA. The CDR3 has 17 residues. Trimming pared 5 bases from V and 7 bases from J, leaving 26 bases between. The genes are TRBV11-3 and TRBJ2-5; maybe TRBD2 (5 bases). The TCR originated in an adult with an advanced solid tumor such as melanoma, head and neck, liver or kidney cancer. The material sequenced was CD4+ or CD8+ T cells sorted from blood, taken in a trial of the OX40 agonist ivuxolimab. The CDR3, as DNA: TGTGCCAGCAGCCCCCTGGGGAGCGGCGGCTGGTCGGGGACCCAGTACTTC. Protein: CASSPLGSGGWSGTQYF.